What follows are 13 T cell receptor beta chains derived from one specimen sequenced in a study of T-cell memory formation after mild COVID-19 (dated by TCRdb to about 2021). The method was 5' RACE. The sequencing machine was an Illumina NovaSeq 6000. TCRdb ran its own pipeline on the public reads, namely fastp trimming at Q25 and MiXCR clone calling, and kept in-frame beta chains. Records with the same CDR3 protein are collapsed into one entry carrying the most frequent genes and DNA. This sample is represented by around 300,000 distinct CDR3 sequences; roughly 15% of them were singletons. The ten largest make up roughly 20% of the sample. Material for sequencing was PBMCs or a T cell subset sorted from them (not recorded which). The receptors stem from a man between 18 and 29 years old who had mild COVID-19 (a few samples of this study predate the infection). The sample titles of this study are shuffled in the database, so cell type and time point are left out; the donor was told from shared clones.

The chain employs TRBV12-3 or TRBV12-4 and TRBJ2-1; possible D gene TRBD1, 6 bases. V was clipped by 7 bases and J by 3 bases, with 10 bases between them. The CDR3 contains 13 residues. The CDR3 coding sequence is TGTGCCAGCATGGGGACAATCTACAATGAGCAGTTCTTC. Translated, it gives CASMGTIYNEQFF.

The rearrangement joins TRBV7-8 to TRBJ2-7, with D uncertain. Between the trimmed V and J ends, which lost 5 bases and 7 bases, there was a span of 18 bases. In germline, CDR1 is SGHVS, CDR2 FQNEAQ. The CDR3 consists of 14 residues. CDR3 protein: CASSDPQPSGEQYV. Written as DNA, the CDR3 is TGTGCCAGCAGCGACCCACAGCCCTCCGGAGAGCAGTACGTC.

This clonotype was observed at least ten times. This chain joins TRBV28 and TRBJ2-7, with a weak D call TRBD1 (6 bases). From germline, CDR1 is MDHEN and CDR2 SYDVKM. The CDR3 spans 15 residues. Trimming pared 2 bases from V and 2 bases from J, leaving 13 bases between. The CDR3 DNA reads as TGTGCCAGCAGTTTAGGGGGCAATCGGCCCTACGAGCAGTACGTC. Its protein product is CASSLGGNRPYEQYV.

The V call is TRBV24-1, the J call TRBJ2-3; D gene unclear. Germline V CDR1 and CDR2: KGHDR, SFDVKD. The V gene lost 3 bases and the J gene lost 0 bases, with 9 bases spanning the gap. CDR3 length: 15 amino acids. CDR3 bases: TGTGCCACCAGTGATATGGGTTCTAGCACAGATACGCAGTATTTT. Residues: CATSDMGSSTDTQYF.

The genes are TRBV5-4 and TRBJ2-7, with 9 bases matching TRBD2. The CDR3 contains 14 residues. Trimming took 5 bases from V and 3 from J; bases not matched to a gene: 6. The germline V gene has CDR1 SGHNT and CDR2 YYREEE (reference sequence). CDR3 in amino acids: CASRKAGGGYEQYV. In DNA form, the CDR3 reads TGTGCCAGCAGGAAAGCGGGGGGCGGCTACGAGCAGTACGTC.

The chain couples TRBV12-3 or TRBV12-4 to TRBJ1-3; no reliable D call. Trimming cost V 8 bases and J 0 bases, with 11 bases left between them. The CDR3 covers 14 residues. In DNA form, the CDR3 reads TGTGCCAGCTCGAGCTCGGGCTCTGGAAACACCATATATTTT. It is translated as CASSSSGSGNTIYF.

A few counts support this clonotype. The chain recombines TRBV9 with TRBJ2-1; 14 bases agree with TRBD2. The V and J ends lost 4 bases and 10 bases, in that order; junction bases with no gene match: 7. Germline CDR1 and CDR2: SGDLS and YYNGEE. The CDR3 totals 15 residues. CDR3 sequence: CASSPRLAGGYEQFF. In DNA, the CDR3 is TGTGCCAGCAGCCCCAGACTAGCGGGGGGGTACGAGCAGTTCTTC.

The sample holds many counts of this clonotype. The chain links TRBV4-2 to TRBJ2-7, with D perhaps TRBD1 (6 bases). V was cut by 0 bases and J by 3 bases, with 15 bases left in between. There are 16 residues in the CDR3. Germline V gene data show CDR1 as LGHNA and CDR2 as YNFKEQ. CDR3 nucleotide sequence: TGTGCCAGCAGCCAAGATTTGACAGGCCCCCTCTACGAGCAGTACTTC. This sequence encodes CASSQDLTGPLYEQYF.

At least ten counts were recorded for this clonotype. The chain couples TRBV5-1 to TRBJ2-2; TRBD2 might be the D (5 bases). In germline, CDR1 is SGHRS, CDR2 YFSETQ. V lost 1 base, J lost 7 bases, and 11 bases lay in between. This CDR3 spans 14 amino acids. The CDR3 loop reads CASSLRLEGGELFF. CDR3 sequence (DNA): TGCGCCAGCAGCTTGCGGCTAGAGGGCGGGGAGCTGTTTTTT.

A word on this clonotype: The junction differs from germline at one of its ends, possibly a read error. DNA for the CDR3: TGTGCCAGGAGTGAAGAAGGGAGAGCGCAGTATTTT. Translated: CARSEEGRAQYF. The chain uses TRBV25-1 and TRBJ2-3; TRBD2 might be the D (5 bases). Germline CDR1 MGHDK, CDR2 SYGVNS. The CDR3 sequence is 12 residues long.

On this clonotype: Being one base from a much bigger clone, this may be a read error. The V gene is TRBV28, the J gene TRBJ2-7; D might be TRBD1 (5 bases). This CDR3 has 13 amino acids. The V gene lost 4 bases and the J gene lost 3 bases, with 10 bases spanning the gap. Per germline, CDR1 MDHEN and CDR2 SYDVKM. Here the CDR3 reads CASSSTAYYEQYV. CDR3 nucleotides: TGTGCCAGCAGTTCGACAGCTTACTACGAGCAGTACGTC.

The chain links TRBV4-1 to TRBJ2-6; either TRBD1 or TRBD2 may supply D (5 bases each). CDR3 length equals 17 residues. V lost 3 bases, J lost 4 bases, and 16 bases lay in between. Per the germline V gene, CDR1 is MGHRA and CDR2 is YSYEKL. The CDR3 spells CASSHPGRRSGANVLTF. CDR3 in DNA: TGCGCCAGCAGCCATCCGGGACGGCGAAGCGGGGCCAACGTCCTGACTTTC.

This chain joins TRBV18 and TRBJ2-1; the match to TRBD1 covers 7 bases. The CDR3 has 17 residues. CDR1 KGHSH and CDR2 LQKENI come from the germline V gene. J was trimmed by 2 bases and V by 2 bases; bases with no gene match: 9. CDR3 sequence reads: CASSPAQTGFPYNEQFF. The DNA of the CDR3 is TGTGCCAGCTCACCAGCCCAGACAGGGTTCCCCTACAATGAGCAGTTCTTC.